Below, one T cell receptor (beta chain) is given with its context. Its antigen is undetermined. This CDR3 has 14 residues. Per germline, CDR1 MNHEY and CDR2 SVGAGI. With 5 bases clipped from V and 2 bases from J, the junction kept 6 bases outside the gene matches. Running of the v3.0 immunoSEQ assay took place at survey level. Per sample, sequencing targeted about 40,000-50,000 T-cell genomes. Measured with immunoSEQ multiplex PCR; TCRdb has only the in-frame clones, and not every one. The sample includes about 39,000 clones, 80% to 90% of them seen just once. Every one of the participants with HIV received treatment in the United States. The data are from a study of long-term antiretroviral therapy in people with HIV. Whole-study findings and limits: Pre-ART expanded TRB clones stayed dominant throughout, though often decreasing after ART. An increase in diversity followed ART, yet levels stayed below transplant donor controls.

The sequence derives from a woman aged 18-35 years with HIV. The input for sequencing was unsorted PBMCs, taken just before starting antiretroviral therapy. V is TRBV6-5 and J is TRBJ2-7, with TRBD2 matching 7 bases. CDR3 bases: TGTGCCAGCAGTGCCGGGACTAACGCCTACGAGCAGTACTTC. It is translated as CASSAGTNAYEQYF.